This T cell receptor beta chain was found in a study of blood T cell repertoires in COVID-19. This clone has just one count. TCRdb keeps only in-frame clones here, not all; method: immunoSEQ multiplex PCR. The data show 300,000 to 400,000 clones, approximately 89% seen once. The CDR3 runs to 15 residues. Germline-derived CDR1 and CDR2 are SGHRS and YFSETQ. Germline trimming cut 1 base from V and 6 bases from J; bases unmatched to any gene: 6. This TCR derives from a man aged 25 to 45 who had recovered from COVID-19. The material sequenced was PBMCs or T cells enriched from blood (not recorded which). This rearrangement joins TRBV5-1 to TRBJ2-2; 7 bases agree with TRBD2. The CDR3 bases are TGCGCCAGCAGCTTGAGTACTAGCGCGTCCGGGGAGCTGTTTTTT. Translation gives CASSLSTSASGELFF.